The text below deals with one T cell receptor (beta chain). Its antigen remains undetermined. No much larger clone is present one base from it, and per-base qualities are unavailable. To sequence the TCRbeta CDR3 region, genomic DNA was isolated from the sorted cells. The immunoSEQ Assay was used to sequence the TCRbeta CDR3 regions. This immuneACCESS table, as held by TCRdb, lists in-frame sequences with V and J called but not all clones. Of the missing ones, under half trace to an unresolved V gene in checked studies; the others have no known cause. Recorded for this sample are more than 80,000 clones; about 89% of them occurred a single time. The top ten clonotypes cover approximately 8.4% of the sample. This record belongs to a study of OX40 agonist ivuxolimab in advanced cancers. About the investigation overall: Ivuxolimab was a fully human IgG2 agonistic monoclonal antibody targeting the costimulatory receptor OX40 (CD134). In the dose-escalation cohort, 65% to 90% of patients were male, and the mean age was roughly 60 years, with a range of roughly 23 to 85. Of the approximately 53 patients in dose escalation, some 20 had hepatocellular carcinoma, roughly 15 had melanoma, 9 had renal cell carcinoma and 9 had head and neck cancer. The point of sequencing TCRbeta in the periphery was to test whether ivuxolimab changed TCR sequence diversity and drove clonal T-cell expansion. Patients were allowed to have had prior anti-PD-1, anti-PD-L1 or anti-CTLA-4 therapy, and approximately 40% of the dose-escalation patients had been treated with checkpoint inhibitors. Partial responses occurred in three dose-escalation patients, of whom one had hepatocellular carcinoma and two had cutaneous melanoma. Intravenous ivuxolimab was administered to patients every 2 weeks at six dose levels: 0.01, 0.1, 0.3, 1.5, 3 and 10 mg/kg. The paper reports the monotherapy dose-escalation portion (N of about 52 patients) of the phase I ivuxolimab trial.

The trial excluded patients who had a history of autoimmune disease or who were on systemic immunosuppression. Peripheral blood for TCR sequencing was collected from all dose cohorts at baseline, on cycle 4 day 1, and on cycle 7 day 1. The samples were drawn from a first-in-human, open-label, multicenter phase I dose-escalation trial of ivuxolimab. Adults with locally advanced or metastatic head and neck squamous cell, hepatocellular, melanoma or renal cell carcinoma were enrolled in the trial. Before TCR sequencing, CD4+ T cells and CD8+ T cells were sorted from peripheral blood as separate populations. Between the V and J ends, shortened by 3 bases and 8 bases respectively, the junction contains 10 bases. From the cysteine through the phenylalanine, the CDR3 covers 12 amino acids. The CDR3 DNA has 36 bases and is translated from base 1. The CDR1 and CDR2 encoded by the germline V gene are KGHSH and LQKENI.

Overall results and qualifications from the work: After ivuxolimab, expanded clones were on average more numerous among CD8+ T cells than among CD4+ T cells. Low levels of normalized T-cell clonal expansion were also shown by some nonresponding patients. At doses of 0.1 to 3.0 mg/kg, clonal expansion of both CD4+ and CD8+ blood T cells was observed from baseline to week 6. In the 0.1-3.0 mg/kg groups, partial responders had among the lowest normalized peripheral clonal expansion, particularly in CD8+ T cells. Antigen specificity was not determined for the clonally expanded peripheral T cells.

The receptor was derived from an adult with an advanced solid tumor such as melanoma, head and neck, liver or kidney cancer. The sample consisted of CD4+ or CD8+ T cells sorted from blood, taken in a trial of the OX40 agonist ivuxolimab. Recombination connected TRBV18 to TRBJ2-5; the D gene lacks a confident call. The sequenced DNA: TGTGCCAGCTCACCGGTGAAACGAACCCAGTACTTC. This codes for CASSPVKRTQYF.